These T cell receptor beta chains were read from a single sample in a study of blood T cell repertoires in COVID-19. Libraries were prepared by immunoSEQ multiplex PCR; TCRdb keeps only in-frame clonotypes and omits some of them. The table records some 300,000 clones, approximately 90% of them present only once. The sample comprised PBMCs or T cells enriched from blood (not recorded which). The source of these receptors is a woman aged 55-70 years in a cohort exposed to, infected with or recovered from COVID-19 (not recorded which). The CDR3 runs from the conserved cysteine through the conserved F or W. The listing skips clone size in some rows; elsewhere it reads once, few, many or a size class.

V gene: TRBV7-2; J gene: TRBJ1-2; clone size: -; CDR3 protein: CASSLNSVGLYGYTF
V gene: TRBV9; J gene: TRBJ2-3; clone size: -; CDR3 protein: CASSSLGSGIGTDTQYF
V gene: TRBV28; J gene: TRBJ1-4; clone size: -; CDR3 protein: CASNLGGANEKLFF
V gene: TRBV7-8; J gene: TRBJ2-4; clone size: -; CDR3 protein: CASSLEVQGIKNIQYF
V gene: TRBV28; J gene: TRBJ2-5; clone size: -; CDR3 protein: CASSQLGLEAQYF
V gene: TRBV15; J gene: TRBJ1-1; clone size: -; CDR3 protein: CATSRDAADLNTEAFF
V gene: TRBV15; J gene: TRBJ2-7; clone size: -; CDR3 protein: CATSRDKEVSYEQYF
V gene: TRBV28; J gene: TRBJ1-3; clone size: -; CDR3 protein: CASSLGGVSSGNTIYF
V gene: TRBV28; J gene: TRBJ1-6; clone size: once; CDR3 protein: CASSGSGGNSPLHF
V gene: TRBV7-6; J gene: TRBJ2-1; clone size: -; CDR3 protein: CASSLGSGSSDYNEQFF
V gene: TRBV7-2; J gene: TRBJ2-6; clone size: few; CDR3 protein: CASSPQQVIAGANVLTF
V gene: TRBV12-3/TRBV12-4; J gene: TRBJ1-1; clone size: -; CDR3 protein: CASRLEGTEAFF
V gene: TRBV2; J gene: TRBJ1-5; clone size: -; CDR3 protein: CASRPDRNQPQHF
V gene: TRBV28; J gene: TRBJ2-2; clone size: -; CDR3 protein: CASSPLGRSNTGELFF
V gene: TRBV2; J gene: TRBJ2-7; clone size: -; CDR3 protein: CASSAGGITSGTYEQYF
V gene: TRBV5-1; J gene: TRBJ2-1; clone size: -; CDR3 protein: CASSLDREGGEQFF
V gene: TRBV21-1; J gene: TRBJ1-6; clone size: -; CDR3 protein: CASSKGWQGTSPLHF
V gene: TRBV7-6; J gene: TRBJ1-5; clone size: -; CDR3 protein: CASSPGQGVQPQHF